The T cell receptor (beta chain) under discussion was sequenced for a study of shared T cell receptors in the human thymus. The sample holds one count of this clone. Germline CDR1 and CDR2: MNHEY and SMNVEV (reference sequence). The CDR3 is made up of 15 amino acids. V was pared by 3 bases and J by 4 bases, with 16 bases between. Repertoires were generated with immunoSEQ multiplex PCR, while TCRdb's copy carries only in-frame clones and drops some. The table includes 540,000 or so clones, 75% to 80% detected once. This same sample was also part of a study on human thymus T cells. As reported in that work: Repertoires from thymus and blood appeared to show biased V and J gene usage.

This rearrangement joins TRBV27 to TRBJ2-7; perhaps TRBD1 as D (6 bases). The sequence was collected from a boy under three years old with a congenital heart defect. Material for sequencing was thymocytes. The CDR3 coding sequence is TGTGCCAGCAGTTTTGGCAGGGGCCTTACTTACGAGCAGTACTTC. Its translation is CASSFGRGLTYEQYF.